This T cell receptor beta chain was obtained from a study of T cells after yellow fever vaccination. A single record per CDR3 protein comes from TCRdb applying MiXCR to the 5' RACE reads. The repertoire holds a few hundred thousand distinct CDR3 sequences, roughly 6.8% seen once, with 0.85% to 1.2% in the top ten. This clonotype came up many times. The V gene's germline CDR1 is LGHDT and CDR2 YNNKEL (reference sequence). V dropped 1 base and J dropped 7; count of bases not matched to a gene: 0. CDR3 length equals 14 residues. Sequences were derived from CD4+ T cells sorted from PBMCs, sampled on the day of the yellow fever booster vaccination. This receptor was taken from a man aged 25-45 years who received the YFV17D yellow fever vaccine. The chain employs TRBV3-1 and TRBJ1-4; 10 bases agree with TRBD1. The CDR3 DNA follows: TGTGCCAGCAGCCAAGGGACAGGGGGTGAAAAACTGTTTTTT. It encodes CASSQGTGGEKLFF. The whole variable domain, filled in from reference TRBV3-1 and TRBJ1-4, reads DTAVSQTPKYLVTQMGNDKSIKCEQNLGHDTMYWYKQDSKKFLKIMFSYNNKELIINETVPNRFSPKSPDKAHLNLHINSLELGDSAVYFCASSQGTGGEKLFFGSGTQLSVL.